A single sample is the source of the 20 T cell receptor beta chains below, sequenced in a study of T cell responses to AZD1222 COVID-19 vaccine (dated by TCRdb to the early 2020s). The time point label, as the study defines it: about 28 days (+/-7) after the second vaccine dose. Libraries were constructed by the immunoSEQ multiplex PCR assay. The immuneACCESS repertoire file appears here via TCRdb, limited to in-frame rearrangements. These files lack a portion of the clones; in checked studies, under half of the deficit traces to unresolved V genes, and the cause of the others is not known. For this sample there are under 200,000 clones; 87% appear just once. The leading ten clones occupy 1.1% of the sample. The sample was peripheral blood, taken 28 days after the second AZD1222 dose. Receptors were obtained from an adult who received the AZD1222 COVID-19 vaccine.

The chain couples TRBV11-2 to TRBJ2-7; D might be TRBD2 (7 bases). CDR3 length: 15 amino acids. CDR1 and CDR2 (germline): SGHAT, FQNNGV. The V end lost 2 bases, the J end lost 3 bases, and 14 bases lay between the germline ends. DNA for the CDR3: TGTGCCAGCAGCTTACCCCGGAGGGGGGGCTACGAGCAGTACTTC. Its translation: CASSLPRRGGYEQYF.

The rearrangement links TRBV4-1 to TRBJ1-2, with TRBD1 identical over 10 bases. The CDR3 runs to 16 residues. The germline V gene has CDR1 MGHRA and CDR2 YSYEKL. V lost 3 bases, J lost 4 bases, and 8 bases stayed unmatched. The CDR3 sequence: CASSHTPGQGTYGYTF. CDR3 nucleotide sequence: TGCGCCAGCAGCCACACACCGGGACAGGGGACCTATGGCTACACCTTC.

This chain uses TRBV12-3 or TRBV12-4 with TRBJ1-2; the match to TRBD1 covers 8 bases. The CDR3 consists of 13 residues. The J segment lost 8 bases and the V segment lost 6 bases, leaving 8 bases of the junction unmatched. In nucleotides, the CDR3 is TGTGCCAGCAGCCTCTCAGGGGGCGGGGGCTACACCTTC. Amino acid sequence: CASSLSGGGGYTF.

The CDR3 DNA follows: TGTGCCAGCAGCAACTCGCGGGCATCCCAGTATTTT. It yields the protein CASSNSRASQYF. The rearrangement links TRBV3-1 (or the pseudogene TRBV3-2) to TRBJ2-3, with D possibly being TRBD2 (5 bases). V gave up 5 bases and J gave up 12 bases, with 15 bases separating them. The CDR3 covers 12 residues. From germline, CDR1 is LGHDT and CDR2 YNNKEL (reference sequence).

The V gene is TRBV10-3, the J gene TRBJ2-7; the match to TRBD2 covers 13 bases. The CDR3 length is 15 residues. CDR1 is ENHRY and CDR2 is SYGVKD in the germline V gene. With 5 bases clipped from V and 5 bases from J, the junction kept 6 bases outside the gene matches. This chain's CDR3 is CAISIRLAGGHEQYF. The CDR3 nucleotides are TGTGCCATCAGTATTCGACTAGCGGGGGGTCACGAGCAGTACTTC.

This clone was recorded a few times. The DNA of the CDR3 is TGTGCCAGCAGCCAAGGGACCTACGAGCAGTACTTC. This gives the protein CASSQGTYEQYF. This rearrangement joins TRBV3-1 (or the pseudogene TRBV3-2) to TRBJ2-7; D unclear. The ends were cut back, 1 base at V and 2 bases at J, with 3 bases in the middle. This CDR3 is built from 12 residues. CDR1 and CDR2 (germline): LGHDT, YNNKEL (reference sequence).

The rearrangement uses TRBV7-6 and TRBJ2-7; D is undetermined. This CDR3 comprises 13 residues. The germline V gene has CDR1 SGHVS and CDR2 FNYEAQ. V was clipped by 5 bases and J by 3 bases, with 11 bases between them. The CDR3 loop reads CASSPDGIYEQYF. The CDR3 nucleotides are TGTGCCAGCAGCCCGGATGGAATCTACGAGCAGTACTTC.

This clone was counted between two and nine times. The genes are TRBV29-1 and TRBJ1-1; tentatively, D is TRBD1 (5 bases). Trimming removed 3 bases at V and 8 bases at J, with 13 bases between. Germline V lookup: CDR1 SQVTM, CDR2 ANQGSEA. CDR3 length equals 12 residues. The CDR3 nucleotides read TGCAGCGTTGAGGGGGGAAGGGCCGAAGCTTTCTTT. Translating it yields CSVEGGRAEAFF.

CDR3 coding DNA: TGTGCCAGCAGCCAAGGGCGGGGGTCCTCCTACGAGCAGTACTTC. It yields the protein CASSQGRGSSYEQYF. This chain joins TRBV3-1 (or the pseudogene TRBV3-2) and TRBJ2-7, with 7 bases aligning to TRBD2. CDR1 LGHDT and CDR2 YNNKEL come from the germline V gene (reference sequence). The J segment lost 0 bases and the V segment lost 1 base, leaving 3 bases of the junction unmatched. There are 15 residues in the CDR3.

The chain has TRBV6-5 and TRBJ1-3; D is ambiguous. V was cut by 7 bases and J by 0 bases, with 13 bases left in between. The CDR3 is made up of 15 amino acids. CDR1 is MNHEY, CDR2 SVGAGI, per germline. CDR3 residues: CASKTGPGSGNTIYF. The CDR3 region has the DNA TGTGCCAGCAAGACTGGCCCTGGCTCTGGAAACACCATATATTTT.

V usage is TRBV2 and J usage is TRBJ2-6, with unresolved D. Germline CDR1 and CDR2: SNHLY and FYNNEI. Deletions cut 6 bases from V and 4 bases from J, with 7 bases between. This CDR3 comprises 13 residues. The CDR3 nucleotides read TGTGCCAGCAGCCTCGGGGGGGCCAACGTCCTGACTTTC. This encodes CASSLGGANVLTF.

The rearrangement links TRBV18 to TRBJ1-4; unclear D gene. Germline CDR1 is KGHSH and CDR2 is LQKENI. V was cut by 1 base and J by 0 bases, with 9 bases left in between. The CDR3 length is 16 residues. The CDR3 bases are TGTGCCAGCTCACCACAAGGAAAGTCAACTAATGAAAAACTGTTTTTT. It is translated as CASSPQGKSTNEKLFF.

This clone was seen just once. The rearrangement joins TRBV11-2 to TRBJ1-1, with unresolved D. CDR3 length equals 12 residues. The germline V gene encodes CDR1 SGHAT and CDR2 FQNNGV. The V gene lost 5 bases and the J gene lost 3 bases, with 7 bases spanning the gap. The CDR3 loop reads CASSLIHTEAFF. CDR3 coding DNA: TGTGCCAGCAGCCTCATCCACACTGAAGCTTTCTTT. Together with reference TRBV11-2 and TRBJ1-1, the CDR3 gives the full variable domain: EAGVAQSPRYKIIEKRQSVAFWCNPISGHATLYWYQQILGQGPKLLIQFQNNGVVDDSQLPKDRFSAERLKGVDSTLKIQPAKLEDSAVYLCASSLIHTEAFFGQGTRLTVV.

This chain links TRBV11-2 with TRBJ2-3; D is tentatively TRBD1 or TRBD2 (5 bases each). Germline CDR1 is SGHAT and CDR2 is FQNNGV. Between the trimmed V and J ends, which lost 4 bases and 3 bases, there was a span of 14 bases. This CDR3 has 15 amino acids. CDR3 in DNA: TGTGCCAGCAGCTCCCGGGGCGGATCAACAGATACGCAGTATTTT. Amino acids: CASSSRGGSTDTQYF.

The J gene is TRBJ1-1, the V gene TRBV2; the D is unclear. V was clipped by 2 bases and J by 6 bases, with 13 bases between them. Germline V lookup: CDR1 SNHLY, CDR2 FYNNEI. CDR3 size: 14 residues. CDR3 DNA: TGTGCCAGCAGTGAATTAAGTGGGAGGGCTGAAGCTTTCTTT. As protein: CASSELSGRAEAFF.

The chain combines TRBV7-2 with TRBJ1-1; D possibly corresponds to TRBD1 (5 bases). This CDR3 spans 13 amino acids. V lost 8 bases and J 0 bases, leaving 10 bases between the germline ends. Per germline, CDR1 SGHTA and CDR2 FQGNSA. The chain's CDR3 is CASSGVVNTEAFF. CDR3 bases: TGTGCCAGCTCGGGGGTGGTGAACACTGAAGCTTTCTTT.

This rearrangement joins TRBV5-1 to TRBJ1-1, with a tentative D call TRBD1 (5 bases). The length of the CDR3 is 11 residues. Per germline, CDR1 SGHRS and CDR2 YFSETQ. V was cut by 6 bases and J by 3 bases, with 6 bases left in between. The CDR3 region has the DNA TGCGCCAGCAAAGGGGACACTGAAGCTTTCTTT. This codes for CASKGDTEAFF.

This chain links TRBV5-5 with TRBJ2-2; D gene ambiguous. CDR1 and CDR2 (germline): SGHKS, YYEKEE (reference sequence). CDR3 length: 15 residues. V lost 0 bases, J lost 6 bases, and 12 bases lay in between. For the CDR3, the DNA is TGTGCCAGCAGCTTGGTGGACGGGCGTTCCGGGGAGCTGTTTTTT. Its protein product is CASSLVDGRSGELFF.

V gene TRBV7-5 combines with J gene TRBJ2-2; TRBD1 was called by the table and not checked on the DNA. TRBV7-5 is labeled a pseudogene. The CDR3 is made up of 15 amino acids. CDR3 in amino acids: CARNPDRGRNGELFF. The CDR3 bases are TGTGCCAGAAATCCCGACAGGGGGCGGAACGGGGAGCTGTTTTTT.

The chain is built from TRBV14 and TRBJ2-1; 8 nucleotides match TRBD1. Germline V gene data show CDR1 as SGHDN and CDR2 as FVKESK. There are 15 residues in the CDR3. J gave up 5 bases and V 4 bases, and 7 bases lay outside the gene matches. The CDR3 region has the DNA TGTGCCAGCAGCCGAGGACAGGGTTTGAACAATGAGCAGTTCTTC. The encoded protein is CASSRGQGLNNEQFF.